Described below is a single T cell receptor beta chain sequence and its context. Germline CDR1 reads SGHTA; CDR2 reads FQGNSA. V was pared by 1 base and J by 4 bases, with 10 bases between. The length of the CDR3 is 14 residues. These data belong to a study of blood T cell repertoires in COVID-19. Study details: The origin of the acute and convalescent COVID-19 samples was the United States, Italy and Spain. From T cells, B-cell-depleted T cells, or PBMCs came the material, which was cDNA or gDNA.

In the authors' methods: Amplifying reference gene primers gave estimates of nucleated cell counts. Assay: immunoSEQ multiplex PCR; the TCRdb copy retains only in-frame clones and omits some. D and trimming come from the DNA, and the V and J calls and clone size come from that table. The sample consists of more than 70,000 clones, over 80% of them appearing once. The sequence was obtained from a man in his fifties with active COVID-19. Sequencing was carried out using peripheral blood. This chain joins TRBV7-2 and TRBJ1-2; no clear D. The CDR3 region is CASSLGLGSYGYTF. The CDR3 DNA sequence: TGTGCCAGCAGCTTAGGACTAGGATCCTATGGCTACACCTTC. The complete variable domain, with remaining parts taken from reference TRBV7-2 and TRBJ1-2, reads GAGVSQSPSNKVTEKGKDVELRCDPISGHTALYWYRQSLGQGLEFLIYFQGNSAPDKSGLPSDRFSAERTGGSVSTLTIQRTQQEDSAVYLCASSLGLGSYGYTFGSGTRLTVV.